In this sample, the clone carrying this T cell receptor beta chain turned up once. The antigen remains unidentified. This CDR3 spans 11 amino acids. Germline V gene sequence: CDR1 WNHNN, CDR2 SYGVQD (reference sequence). Between the trimmed V and J ends, which lost 6 bases and 12 bases, there was a span of 14 bases. The record originates from a study of CD8+CD57+ T cells in acquired aplastic anemia. General study findings and limits: The study identified twenty-nine CD8+ CDR3 sequences shared by patients and controls.

Both TCR beta VDJ combination and CDR3 sequence profiling were carried out. Genomic DNA was the template for this profiling. MiXCR was run by TCRdb on the reads, yielding one entry per CDR3 protein. The repertoire includes about 110,000 distinct CDR3 sequences, around 50% of them detected once, and 30% to 40% sits in the top ten. This receptor was identified in a human donor in good health, serving as a control. The chain couples TRBV10-1 to TRBJ1-2; no firm D call. The sequenced material came from sorted CD4+, CD8+, or CD8+CD57+ T cells (not recorded which) from PBMCs. CDR3 nucleotides: TGCGCCAGCAGGTTGCGGGAAGGAAACACCTTC. Translation gives CASRLREGNTF.